A selection of T cell receptor beta chains follows, all from one sample in a study of PD-L1 blockade in urothelial cancer. The assay was immunoSEQ multiplex PCR, and TCRdb's table has in-frame clones only and misses some. The sample carries 71,000 or so clones, 85% to 90% recorded once. The source was PBMCs, collected around atezolizumab (anti-PD-L1) treatment. The origin of the receptors is a man aged 55-75 years with urothelial cancer. CDR3s include the opening cysteine and the closing phenylalanine or tryptophan. A D gene is named only where the DNA matches it firmly. Rows may omit the clone size; those that give it use once, few, many or a size class.

CDR3	DNA	D	size	length	V	J
CASSGTSETDTQYF	TGTGCCAGCTCCGGGACTAGCGAAACAGATACGCAGTATTTT	TRBD2	few	14	TRBV6-5	TRBJ2-3
CASSLDRWTLDGELFF	TGCGCCAGCAGCTTGGATAGATGGACTCTAGACGGGGAGCTGTTTTTT	.	.	16	TRBV5-1	TRBJ2-2
CASSLKRRGGDNEQFF	TGCGCCAGCAGCTTAAAAAGGCGGGGGGGAGACAATGAGCAGTTCTTC	TRBD2	.	16	TRBV5-1	TRBJ2-1
CASSLGGVGEAFF	TGCGCCAGCAGCTTGGGGGGGGTGGGTGAAGCTTTCTTT	.	.	13	TRBV5-1	TRBJ1-1
CASSPPAVYEQYF	TGTGCCAGCTCACCACCGGCTGTCTACGAGCAGTACTTC	.	.	13	TRBV18	TRBJ2-7
CASSYSDGRAGGYTF	TGTGCCAGCAGTTACTCCGACGGGAGGGCAGGGGGCTACACCTTC	.	.	15	TRBV6-5	TRBJ1-2
CASSLGGGAFTGELFF	TGTGCCAGCAGCTTGGGAGGGGGCGCATTCACCGGGGAGCTGTTTTTT	TRBD1	.	16	TRBV5-4	TRBJ2-2
CASSVSGQGADGYTF	TGTGCCAGTAGTGTATCCGGACAGGGCGCGGATGGCTACACCTTC	TRBD1	once	15	TRBV19	TRBJ1-2
CASSSDRGDGYTF	TGCGCCAGCAGCTCCGACAGAGGAGATGGCTACACCTTC	.	.	13	TRBV5-1	TRBJ1-2
CASSQEVGGYSNQPQHF	TGCGCCAGCAGCCAAGAAGTAGGGGGATATAGCAATCAGCCCCAGCATTTT	.	.	17	TRBV4-1	TRBJ1-5
CASSNDGTGKADTQYF	TGTGCCAGCAGCAACGACGGGACAGGGAAGGCAGATACGCAGTATTTT	.	.	16	TRBV21-1	TRBJ2-3
CASSVQPLGAVYNSPLHF	TGTGCCAGCAGTGTTCAACCGTTAGGGGCCGTTTATAATTCACCCCTCCACTTT	.	.	18	TRBV2	TRBJ1-6
CASSVDSTTLYF	TGTGCCAGCAGTGTAGACAGTACTACGCTATATTTT	.	.	12	TRBV2	TRBJ2-3
CASSVVDGGTSGRVTQYF	TGTGCCAGCAGCGTAGTAGACGGGGGGACTAGCGGACGCGTTACGCAGTATTTT	TRBD2	.	18	TRBV9	TRBJ2-3
CASSLYGSAVTQYF	TGTGCCAGCAGCTTATATGGTAGTGCGGTTACGCAGTATTTT	.	.	14	TRBV13	TRBJ2-3
CASSLTSGMYNEQFF	TGCGCCAGCAGCCTGACTAGCGGGATGTACAATGAGCAGTTCTTC	TRBD2	.	15	TRBV5-1	TRBJ2-1
CASSLGDSQETQYF	TGCGCCAGCAGCTTGGGGGACAGCCAAGAGACCCAGTACTTC	TRBD1	.	14	TRBV5-1	TRBJ2-5
CAWGEAGGLTDTQYF	TGTGCCTGGGGGGAGGCGGGGGGTTTAACAGATACGCAGTATTTT	TRBD2	.	15	TRBV30	TRBJ2-3
CASSPRTGGGATNEKLFF	TGCGCCAGCAGCCCCCGGACAGGGGGAGGGGCAACTAATGAAAAACTGTTTTTT	TRBD1	.	18	TRBV5-1	TRBJ1-4
CASSESMGAADTQYF	TGCGCCAGCAGTGAGTCGATGGGGGCGGCAGATACGCAGTATTTT	.	.	15	TRBV10-1	TRBJ2-3
CASGRGGQEKLFF	TGTGCCAGCGGGCGAGGGGGTCAGGAAAAACTGTTTTTT	.	.	13	TRBV28	TRBJ1-4
CASSPAGTSYNEQFF	TGTGCCAGCAGCCCGGCCGGGACTTCATACAATGAGCAGTTCTTC	.	.	15	TRBV11-2	TRBJ2-1
CASSQEGGQGALIGELFF	TGCGCCAGCAGCCAAGAAGGTGGACAGGGGGCGCTTATCGGGGAGCTGTTTTTT	TRBD1	.	18	TRBV4-1	TRBJ2-2
CASSVGELAGGLYGYTF	TGTGCCAGCAGCGTAGGGGAATTGGCAGGGGGCCTTTATGGCTACACCTTC	TRBD1	.	17	TRBV9	TRBJ1-2
CASNVIGGRNYGYTF	TGTGCCAGCAACGTCATAGGGGGACGCAACTATGGCTACACCTTC	.	few	15	TRBV7-9	TRBJ1-2
CASSLAAAQGEAFF	TGCGCCAGCAGCTTGGCCGCAGCTCAGGGTGAAGCTTTCTTT	.	.	14	TRBV5-1	TRBJ1-1
CAWSASVPANSPLHF	TGTGCCTGGAGTGCGTCAGTACCTGCTAATTCACCCCTCCACTTT	.	.	15	TRBV30	TRBJ1-6
CASSPQDGSVEQYF	TGTGCCAGCTCACCACAAGACGGGAGCGTCGAGCAGTACTTC	.	.	14	TRBV18	TRBJ2-7
CASSSPGRDTEAFF	TGTGCCAGCAGCTCCCCGGGCAGGGACACTGAAGCTTTCTTT	.	.	14	TRBV9	TRBJ1-1
CAWSPTGEAFF	TGTGCCTGGAGTCCAACAGGGGAAGCTTTCTTT	.	.	11	TRBV30	TRBJ1-1
CASSEQDRGIGNTIYF	TGTGCCAGCAGTGAACAGGACAGGGGGATTGGAAACACCATATATTTT	TRBD1	few	16	TRBV6-1	TRBJ1-3
CASSHRASRSFSYNEQFF	TGTGCCAGCAGCCACCGGGCTAGCAGGAGTTTCTCCTACAATGAGCAGTTCTTC	.	.	18	TRBV14	TRBJ2-1
CASSLDQGANSPLHF	TGTGCCAGCAGCTTAGACCAGGGGGCAAATTCACCCCTCCACTTT	TRBD1	.	15	TRBV7-2	TRBJ1-6
CASSSGSAYGYTF	TGTGCCAGCAGCTCGGGGTCCGCCTATGGCTACACCTTC	.	.	13	TRBV5-5	TRBJ1-2
CASNLAGGPKNIQYF	TGTGCCAGCAATCTAGCGGGAGGACCCAAAAACATTCAGTACTTC	TRBD2	.	15	TRBV6-6	TRBJ2-4
CSAHLENTQYF	TGCAGTGCTCACCTAGAAAACACGCAGTATTTT	.	.	11	TRBV20-1	TRBJ2-3
CASSLAGQGAFRETQYF	TGTGCCAGCAGCTTGGCGGGGCAGGGGGCCTTCAGGGAGACCCAGTACTTC	TRBD1	once	17	TRBV5-6	TRBJ2-5
CAISERGENTEAFF	TGTGCCATCAGTGAGAGGGGTGAGAACACTGAAGCTTTCTTT	.	.	14	TRBV10-3	TRBJ1-1
CASSHLGADTEAFF	TGCGCCAGCAGCCATTTGGGGGCGGACACTGAAGCTTTCTTT	.	.	14	TRBV4-3	TRBJ1-1
CASSYSFGRGGDEQYF	TGTGCCAGCAGTTACTCGTTCGGGCGGGGAGGCGACGAGCAGTACTTC	.	.	16	TRBV6-5	TRBJ2-7
CASSPGQGRNYGYTF	TGTGCCAGCAGCCCAGGACAGGGTAGAAACTATGGCTACACCTTC	TRBD1	.	15	TRBV7-2	TRBJ1-2
CASSLAPTSGGAADTQYF	TGTGCCAGCAGCTTAGCACCGACTAGCGGGGGGGCGGCAGATACGCAGTATTTT	TRBD2	.	18	TRBV7-9	TRBJ2-3
CASSSGVETQYF	TGTGCCAGCAGTAGCGGGGTGGAGACCCAGTACTTC	TRBD2	.	12	TRBV6-5	TRBJ2-5
CASSQGDRERSGNTIYF	TGTGCCAGCTCTCAAGGCGACAGGGAAAGGTCTGGAAACACCATATATTTT	TRBD1	many	17	TRBV18	TRBJ1-3
CASGTGGPLDEQFF	TGCGCCAGCGGCACGGGAGGGCCGCTTGATGAGCAGTTCTTC	TRBD2	.	14	TRBV4-1	TRBJ2-1
CAWSGGERGSSYNEQFF	TGTGCCTGGAGCGGAGGGGAGCGGGGGAGCTCCTACAATGAGCAGTTCTTC	TRBD2	.	17	TRBV30	TRBJ2-1
CASSGSIGLAGNYNEQFF	TGTGCCAGCAGCGGATCCATTGGGCTAGCGGGAAACTACAATGAGCAGTTCTTC	TRBD2	.	18	TRBV7-9	TRBJ2-1
CAWSGQGYEQYF	TGTGCCTGGAGTGGACAGGGTTACGAGCAGTACTTC	TRBD1	.	12	TRBV30	TRBJ2-7
CASSLGRRGGNYGYTF	TGTGCCAGCAGTTTAGGCCGGCGGGGGGGAAACTATGGCTACACCTTC	.	.	16	TRBV7-2	TRBJ1-2
CASSPGLAESYEQYF	TGCGCCAGCAGCCCAGGACTAGCGGAGTCCTACGAGCAGTACTTC	TRBD2	.	15	TRBV10-2	TRBJ2-7